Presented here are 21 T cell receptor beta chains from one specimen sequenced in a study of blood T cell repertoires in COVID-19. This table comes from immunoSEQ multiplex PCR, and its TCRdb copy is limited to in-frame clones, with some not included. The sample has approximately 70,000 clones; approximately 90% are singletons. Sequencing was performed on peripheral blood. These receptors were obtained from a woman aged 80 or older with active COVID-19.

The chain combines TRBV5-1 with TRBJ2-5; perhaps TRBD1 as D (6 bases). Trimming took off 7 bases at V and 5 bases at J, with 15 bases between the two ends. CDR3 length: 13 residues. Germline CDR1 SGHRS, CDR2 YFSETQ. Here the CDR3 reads CASDQGPGETQYF. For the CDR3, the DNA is TGCGCCAGCGACCAGGGGCCGGGGGAGACCCAGTACTTC.

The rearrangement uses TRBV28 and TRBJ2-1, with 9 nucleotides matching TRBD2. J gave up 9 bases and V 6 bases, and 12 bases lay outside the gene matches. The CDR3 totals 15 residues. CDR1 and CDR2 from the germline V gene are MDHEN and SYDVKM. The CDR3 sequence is CASRTAGTSSSEQFF. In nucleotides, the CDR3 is TGTGCCAGCAGGACGGCCGGGACTAGCTCTTCTGAGCAGTTCTTC.

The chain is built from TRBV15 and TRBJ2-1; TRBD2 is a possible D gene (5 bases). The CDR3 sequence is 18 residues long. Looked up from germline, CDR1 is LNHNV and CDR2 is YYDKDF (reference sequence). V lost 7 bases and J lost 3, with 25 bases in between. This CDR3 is CATTLAPLRTIGYNEQFF. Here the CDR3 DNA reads TGTGCCACCACCCTAGCCCCCTTACGAACTATCGGCTACAATGAGCAGTTCTTC.

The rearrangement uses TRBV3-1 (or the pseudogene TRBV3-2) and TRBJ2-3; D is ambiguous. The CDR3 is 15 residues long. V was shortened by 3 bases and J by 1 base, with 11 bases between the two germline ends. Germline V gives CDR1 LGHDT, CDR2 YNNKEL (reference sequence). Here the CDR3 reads CASSQSVSGTDTQYF. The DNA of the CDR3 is TGTGCCAGCAGCCAGAGCGTAAGCGGCACAGATACGCAGTATTTT.

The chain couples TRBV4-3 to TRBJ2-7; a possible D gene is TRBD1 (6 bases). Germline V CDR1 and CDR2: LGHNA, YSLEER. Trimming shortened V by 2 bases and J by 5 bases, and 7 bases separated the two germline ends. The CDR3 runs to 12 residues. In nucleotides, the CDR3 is TGCGCCAGCAGCCAAAACAGGGACGAGCAGTACTTC. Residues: CASSQNRDEQYF.

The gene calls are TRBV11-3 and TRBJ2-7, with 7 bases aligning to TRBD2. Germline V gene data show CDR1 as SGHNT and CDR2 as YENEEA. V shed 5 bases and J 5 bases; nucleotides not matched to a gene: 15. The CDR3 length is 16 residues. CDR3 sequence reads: CASSPPVGGRCHEQYF. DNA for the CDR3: TGTGCCAGCAGCCCCCCGGTCGGCGGGAGATGCCACGAGCAGTACTTC.

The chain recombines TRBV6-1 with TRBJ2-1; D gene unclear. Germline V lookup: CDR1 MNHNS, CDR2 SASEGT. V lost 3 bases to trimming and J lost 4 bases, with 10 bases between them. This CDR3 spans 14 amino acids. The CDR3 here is CASSERWRYNEQFF. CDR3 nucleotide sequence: TGTGCCAGCAGTGAGAGGTGGCGGTACAATGAGCAGTTCTTC.

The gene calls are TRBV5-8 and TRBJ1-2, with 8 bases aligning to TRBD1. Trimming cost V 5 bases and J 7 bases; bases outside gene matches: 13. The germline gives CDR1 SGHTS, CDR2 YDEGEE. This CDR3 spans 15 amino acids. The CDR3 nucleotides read TGTGCCAGCAGTATGGAGGACAGGGTAGCTGGTGGCTACACCTTC. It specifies CASSMEDRVAGGYTF.

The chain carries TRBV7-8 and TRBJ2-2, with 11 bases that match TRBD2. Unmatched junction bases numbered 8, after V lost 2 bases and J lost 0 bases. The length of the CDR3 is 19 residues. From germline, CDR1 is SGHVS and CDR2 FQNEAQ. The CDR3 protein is CASSLRRLAGQANTGELFF. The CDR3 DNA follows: TGTGCCAGCAGCTTAAGGAGACTAGCGGGACAGGCGAACACCGGGGAGCTGTTTTTT.

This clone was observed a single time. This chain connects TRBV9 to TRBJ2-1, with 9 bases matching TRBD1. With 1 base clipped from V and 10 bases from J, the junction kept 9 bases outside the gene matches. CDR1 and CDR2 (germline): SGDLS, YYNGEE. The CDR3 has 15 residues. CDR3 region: CASSVTSDRGDEQFF. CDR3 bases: TGTGCCAGCAGCGTAACCTCCGACAGGGGGGACGAGCAGTTCTTC.

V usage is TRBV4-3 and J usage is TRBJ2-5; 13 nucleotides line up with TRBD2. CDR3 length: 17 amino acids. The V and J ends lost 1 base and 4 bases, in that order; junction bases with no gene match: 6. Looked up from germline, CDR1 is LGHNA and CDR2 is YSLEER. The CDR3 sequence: CASSQGGLAGLAETQYF. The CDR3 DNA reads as TGCGCCAGCAGCCAAGGGGGACTAGCGGGACTCGCAGAGACCCAGTACTTC.

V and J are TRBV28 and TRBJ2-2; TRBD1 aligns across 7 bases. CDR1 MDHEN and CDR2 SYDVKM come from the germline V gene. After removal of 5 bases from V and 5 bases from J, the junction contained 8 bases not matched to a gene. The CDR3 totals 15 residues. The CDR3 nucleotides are TGTGCCAGCAGTCCACTGACAGGGCTTACCGGGGAGCTGTTTTTT. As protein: CASSPLTGLTGELFF. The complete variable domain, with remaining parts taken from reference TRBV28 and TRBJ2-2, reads DVKVTQSSRYLVKRTGEKVFLECVQDMDHENMFWYRQDPGLGLRLIYFSYDVKMKEKGDIPEGYSVSREKKERFSLILESASTNQTSMYLCASSPLTGLTGELFFGEGSRLTVL.

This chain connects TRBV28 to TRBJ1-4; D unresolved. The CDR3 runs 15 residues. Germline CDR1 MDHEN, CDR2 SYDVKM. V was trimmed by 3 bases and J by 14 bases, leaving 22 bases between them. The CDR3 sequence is CASSFPGINGFGLFF. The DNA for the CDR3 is TGTGCCAGCAGTTTTCCCGGAATTAACGGATTCGGGCTGTTTTTT.

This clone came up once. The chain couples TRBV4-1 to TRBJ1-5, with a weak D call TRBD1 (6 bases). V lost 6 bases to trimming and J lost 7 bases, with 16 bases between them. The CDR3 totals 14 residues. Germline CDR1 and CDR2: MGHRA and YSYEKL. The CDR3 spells CASRKQGGRQPQHF. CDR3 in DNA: TGCGCCAGCAGGAAACAGGGCGGTCGGCAGCCCCAGCATTTT.

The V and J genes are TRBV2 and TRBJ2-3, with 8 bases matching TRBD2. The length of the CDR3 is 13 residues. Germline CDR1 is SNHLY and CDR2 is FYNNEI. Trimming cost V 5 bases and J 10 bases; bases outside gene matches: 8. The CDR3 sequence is CASSPGTRWAQYF. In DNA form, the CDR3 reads TGTGCCAGCAGTCCCGGGACTAGGTGGGCGCAGTATTTT.

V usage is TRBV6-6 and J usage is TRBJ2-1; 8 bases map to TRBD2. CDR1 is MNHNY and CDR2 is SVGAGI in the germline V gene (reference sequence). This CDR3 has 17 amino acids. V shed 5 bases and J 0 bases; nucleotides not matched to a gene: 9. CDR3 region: CASSLPVTSVSYNEQFF. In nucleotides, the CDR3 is TGTGCCAGCAGTCTCCCCGTGACTAGCGTCTCCTACAATGAGCAGTTCTTC.

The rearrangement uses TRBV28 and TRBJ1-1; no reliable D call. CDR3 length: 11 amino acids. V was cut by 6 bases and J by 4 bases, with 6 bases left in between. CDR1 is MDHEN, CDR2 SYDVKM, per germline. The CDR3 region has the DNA TGTGCCAGCAGCCTTCGCACTGAAGCTTTCTTT. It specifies CASSLRTEAFF.

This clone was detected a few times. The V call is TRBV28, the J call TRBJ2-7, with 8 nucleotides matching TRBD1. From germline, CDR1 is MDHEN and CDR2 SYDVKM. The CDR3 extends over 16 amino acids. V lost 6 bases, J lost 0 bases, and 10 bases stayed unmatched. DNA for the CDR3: TGTGCCAGCAGCCCAATCCGGGGACAGGACTCCTACGAGCAGTACTTC. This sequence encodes CASSPIRGQDSYEQYF.

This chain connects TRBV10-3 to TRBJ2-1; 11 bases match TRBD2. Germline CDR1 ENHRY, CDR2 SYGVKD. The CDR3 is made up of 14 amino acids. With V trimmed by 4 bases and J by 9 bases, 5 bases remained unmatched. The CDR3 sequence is CAISVAGGSGEQFF. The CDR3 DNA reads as TGTGCCATCAGTGTAGCGGGAGGGTCTGGTGAGCAGTTCTTC.

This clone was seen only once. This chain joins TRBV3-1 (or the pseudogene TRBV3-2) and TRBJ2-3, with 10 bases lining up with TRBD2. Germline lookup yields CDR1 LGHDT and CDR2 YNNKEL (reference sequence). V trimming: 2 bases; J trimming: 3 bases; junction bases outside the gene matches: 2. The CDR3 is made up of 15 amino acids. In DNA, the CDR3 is TGTGCCAGCAGCCAACCTAGCGGGAGAACAGATACGCAGTATTTT. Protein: CASSQPSGRTDTQYF.

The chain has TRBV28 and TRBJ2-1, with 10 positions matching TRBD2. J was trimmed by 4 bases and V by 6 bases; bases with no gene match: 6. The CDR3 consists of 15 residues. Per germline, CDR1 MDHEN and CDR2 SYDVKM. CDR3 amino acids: CASRPPGLAYNEQFF. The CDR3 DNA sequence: TGTGCCAGCAGACCCCCGGGACTAGCGTACAATGAGCAGTTCTTC.